This entry features one TCR beta chain sequence. Its antigen is unidentified. The sample is drawn from a study of vaccination effects on CD4 cells after COVID-19. Study-wide context: In culture with roughly 10 IU/ml IL-2 and around 10 ug/ml peptides, PBMC were grown at 1.5 million to 2.5 million per well.

The culture ran for roughly ten days before CD4+ T cells were isolated. People in the vaccine group had not been infected with SARS-CoV-2 before, and their nucleocapsid antibodies were negative. This CDR3 region has 15 residues. Germline CDR1 reads SGHRS; CDR2 reads YFSETQ. V was shortened by 0 bases and J by 0 bases, with 7 bases between the two germline ends. The assay was immunoSEQ multiplex PCR, and TCRdb's table has in-frame clones only and misses some. The table records about 38,000 clones, roughly 82% of them present only once. Source: CD4+ T cells from PBMCs cultured without peptide, taken before COVID-19 vaccination. The gene calls are TRBV5-1 and TRBJ2-1, with D tentatively TRBD2 (5 bases). This receptor was taken from a human donor who received a COVID-19 vaccine. CDR3 coding DNA: TGCGCCAGCAGCTTGGTTGCGGGCTCCTACAATGAGCAGTTCTTC. Encoded protein: CASSLVAGSYNEQFF.